Here is one T cell receptor (beta chain) with its context. The data were obtained in a study of blood T cell repertoires in COVID-19. Authors' analysis steps: Amplification of reference gene primers was used by the study to estimate nucleated cell counts. This table comes from immunoSEQ multiplex PCR, and its TCRdb copy is limited to in-frame clones, with some not included. The D gene and trimming were derived from the DNA, and the V and J assignments and clone size from that table. The sample holds 130,000 to 150,000 clones, around 86% seen once. Clinical histories supplied by participants themselves formed the basis of cohort assignment. Germline-derived CDR1 and CDR2 are MDHEN and SYDVKM. The CDR3 is 15 amino acids. Deletions cut 6 bases from V and 7 bases from J, with 22 bases between.

The material sequenced was PBMCs or T cells enriched from blood (not recorded which). The receptor was isolated from a man aged 55-75 years who had recovered from COVID-19. The V and J genes are TRBV28 and TRBJ2-7, with TRBD1 as a possible D gene (6 bases). In nucleotides, the CDR3 is TGTGCCAGCAGGGTATCGACAGGCAGGTGGGGGGAGCAGTACTTC. Its protein is CASRVSTGRWGEQYF.